This entry is about one T cell receptor (beta chain). The antigen remains unidentified. Sequencing used immunoSEQ multiplex PCR; TCRdb keeps in-frame clones, though not all of them. Of 180,000 or so clones in the sample, around 80% were seen once. The data derive from a study of cytomegalovirus exposure and HLA in healthy donors. Study in general: A later analysis reported the same platform for the 120 or so validation repertoires and the approximately 720 first-cohort repertoires.

V was pared by 1 base and J by 10 bases, with 16 bases of the junction left unmatched. The length of the CDR3 is 16 residues. The germline V gene has CDR1 GTSNPN and CDR2 SVGIG (reference sequence). Overall study results and limits: It was reportedly the case that the classifier diagnosed cytomegalovirus status with high specificity and sensitivity. The study put some 150 TCR beta chains on its list as cytomegalovirus-associated. First-cohort TCR clusters were later found to tend to co-occur in the roughly 130 validation repertoires.

Material: PBMCs. The chain carries TRBV30 and TRBJ2-1; 7 nucleotides agree with TRBD2. This clonotype was sampled from a woman between 25 and 40 years old in good health and CMV-seropositive. CDR3 residues: CAWSASLARLGQEQFF. CDR3 DNA: TGTGCCTGGAGTGCCTCACTAGCGCGTCTAGGTCAAGAGCAGTTCTTC.